The next 29 T cell receptor beta chains were all read from a single sample in a study of breast tumors, draining lymph nodes, adjacent tissues (dated by TCRdb to 2016 to 2018). Lymph node samples were obtained from the axillary draining lymph nodes of breast cancer patients. Library creation used multiplex PCR. Reads for this sample came from an Illumina HiSeq 2000. TCRdb handled the public reads itself, with Q25 trimming in fastp and clone calling in MiXCR, and kept productive beta chains. Identical CDR3 proteins give one entry, which carries the most common genes and DNA. This sample has 100,000 to 150,000 distinct CDR3 sequences in its table, and 20% to 25% of those were observed once. The top ten hold approximately 2.7% of the sample. The sequencing sample was made of axillary lymph node tissue. The receptors derive from a female donor with breast cancer. Some clones in this sample may be carry-over from other donors' samples.

This clonotype was found many times. The chain combines TRBV12-3 or TRBV12-4 with TRBJ2-5; D is undetermined. Trimming pared 4 bases from V and 5 bases from J, leaving 8 bases between. This CDR3 is 12 amino acids long. This CDR3 reads CASSYYGETQYF. CDR3 nucleotides: TGTGCCAGCAGTTATTACGGGGAGACCCAGTACTTC.

The table lists this clonotype with a few counts. The chain recombines TRBV6-2 or TRBV6-3 with TRBJ1-5; 8 positions agree with TRBD1. Germline V gene lookup returns CDR1 MNHEY and CDR2 SVGEGT. V was clipped by 0 bases and J by 3 bases; unmatched bases: 4. CDR3 size: 16 residues. CDR3 loop: CASSYSRTGSNQPQHF. CDR3 bases: TGTGCCAGCAGTTACTCCCGGACAGGGTCCAATCAGCCCCAGCATTTT.

This clonotype was picked up many times. This chain links TRBV12-3 or TRBV12-4 with TRBJ2-7, with 12 bases matching TRBD2. There are 18 residues in the CDR3. Germline trimming cut 1 base from V and 4 bases from J; bases unmatched to any gene: 11. The CDR3 sequence: CASSLGASGRALSYEQYF. The CDR3 DNA reads TGTGCCAGCAGTTTAGGCGCTAGCGGGAGGGCCCTCTCTTACGAGCAGTACTTC.

This clonotype appeared a single time. A much larger clone lies one base from this, so it may be a read error. The chain links TRBV11-2 to TRBJ2-5; 13 bases align to TRBD2. The germline CDR1 and CDR2 sequences are SGHAT and FQNNGV. This CDR3 has 15 residues. CDR3 in DNA: TGTACCAGCAGCTTAACTAGCGGGAGGGCGGAGACCCAGTACTTC. Its protein product is CTSSLTSGRAETQYF.

This clonotype has ten or more counts. This chain joins TRBV19 and TRBJ2-1; 10 bases are a match to TRBD2. Trimming cost V 2 bases and J 6 bases; bases outside gene matches: 10. The CDR3 covers 17 residues. Germline CDR1 LNHDA, CDR2 SQIVND (reference sequence). CDR3 amino acids: CASSIRLKREGGNEQFF. The CDR3 DNA is TGTGCCAGTAGTATACGCTTGAAGCGGGAGGGGGGCAATGAGCAGTTCTTC. The full variable domain, rest sourced from reference TRBV19 and TRBJ2-1, is DGGITQSPKYLFRKEGQNVTLSCEQNLNHDAMYWYRQDPGQGLRLIYYSQIVNDFQKGDIAEGYSVSREKKESFPLTVTSAQKNPTAFYLCASSIRLKREGGNEQFFGPGTRLTVL.

This clonotype has a handful of counts. The chain recombines TRBV30 with TRBJ2-2; unclear D gene. Per the germline V gene, CDR1 is GTSNPN and CDR2 is SVGIG (reference sequence). The CDR3 contains 14 residues. The germline V and J ends were trimmed by 1 base and 5 bases, with 11 bases remaining between them. The CDR3 loop is CAWSGGLMTGELFF. CDR3 bases: TGTGCCTGGAGTGGGGGTCTAATGACCGGGGAGCTGTTTTTT. The variable domain in full, completed from reference TRBV30 and TRBJ2-2, reads SQTIHQWPATLVQPVGSPLSLECTVEGTSNPNLYWYRQAAGRGLQLLFYSVGIGQISSEVPQNLSASRPQDRQFILSSKKLLLSDSGFYLCAWSGGLMTGELFFGEGSRLTVL.

There are many counts of this clonotype. This CDR3 reads CASSLVWGGRETQYF. The CDR3 DNA sequence: TGTGCCAGCAGCTTAGTGTGGGGGGGCCGGGAGACCCAGTACTTC. The chain combines TRBV7-8 with TRBJ2-5; D is perhaps TRBD2 (7 bases). Germline CDR1 and CDR2: SGHVS and FQNEAQ. V was shortened by 1 base and J by 5 bases, with 14 bases between the two germline ends. The CDR3 contains 15 residues. Drawing the rest from reference TRBV7-8 and TRBJ2-5, the complete variable domain is GAGVSQSPRYKVAKRGQDVALRCDPISGHVSLFWYQQALGQGPEFLTYFQNEAQLDKSGLPSDRFFAERPEGSVSTLKIQRTQQEDSAVYLCASSLVWGGRETQYFGPGTRLLVL.

To note about this clonotype: A junction boundary mismatches the germline segment, possibly from a read error. The chain employs TRBV7-9 and TRBJ2-7; D perhaps matches TRBD2 (8 bases). The CDR3 totals 16 residues. Germline CDR1 reads SEHNR; CDR2 reads FQNEAQ (reference sequence). The CDR3 sequence: CASRRAGTRGPYEQCF. The CDR3 coding sequence is TGTGCCAGCAGACGTGCCGGGACTAGGGGGCCCTACGAGCAGTGCTTC.

This clonotype was seen many times. This chain joins TRBV7-9 and TRBJ1-6; tentatively, D is TRBD1 (6 bases). Looked up from germline, CDR1 is SEHNR and CDR2 is FQNEAQ (reference sequence). This CDR3 contains 16 residues. Trimming stripped 5 bases from V and 9 bases from J, with 20 bases between. The CDR3: CASSLQGGTGGSPLHF. The CDR3 coding sequence is TGTGCCAGCAGCCTACAGGGAGGGACCGGAGGTTCACCCCTCCACTTT.

To note about this clonotype: It may be a read error: a sequence one base away is much more abundant. The CDR3, as DNA: TGTGCCAGTAGTTCTGGACTAGCGGGGAGCTCCTACGATGAGCAGTTCTTC. Its protein product is CASSSGLAGSSYDEQFF. This sequence joins TRBV19 and TRBJ2-1; 12 bases fit TRBD2. CDR1 and CDR2 from the germline V gene are LNHDA and SQIVND (reference sequence). CDR3 length: 17 residues. The full variable domain, with the rest looked up from reference TRBV19 and TRBJ2-1, is DGGITQSPKYLFRKEGQNVTLSCEQNLNHDAMYWYRQDPGQGLRLIYYSQIVNDFQKGDIAEGYSVSREKKESFPLTVTSAQKNPTAFYLCASSSGLAGSSYDEQFFGPGTRLTVL.

This clonotype was observed many times. The rearrangement joins TRBV5-6 to TRBJ2-7; TRBD2 matches at 10 bases. Germline-derived CDR1 and CDR2 are SGHDT and YYEEEE. V dropped 2 bases and J dropped 4; count of bases not matched to a gene: 6. The CDR3 covers 15 residues. The CDR3 reads CASSFSGRAGYEQYF. The CDR3 DNA reads TGTGCCAGCAGCTTCAGCGGGAGGGCCGGTTACGAGCAGTACTTC.

This clonotype was detected only a few times. The chain joins TRBV5-4 to TRBJ2-2; D not certain. The germline gives CDR1 SGHNT, CDR2 YYREEE (reference sequence). The CDR3 runs to 14 residues. The ends were cut back, 7 bases at V and 2 bases at J, with 12 bases in the middle. The CDR3 loop reads CASAPRGNTGELFF. The CDR3 DNA follows: TGTGCCAGCGCCCCACGCGGAAACACCGGGGAGCTGTTTTTT. Together with reference TRBV5-4 and TRBJ2-2, the CDR3 gives the full variable domain: ETGVTQSPTHLIKTRGQQVTLRCSSQSGHNTVSWYQQALGQGPQFIFQYYREEENGRGNFPPRFSGLQFPNYSSELNVNALELDDSALYLCASAPRGNTGELFFGEGSRLTVL.

In its sample, this clonotype was seen many times. The chain recombines TRBV12-3 or TRBV12-4 with TRBJ1-4; a possible D gene is TRBD1 (5 bases). CDR3 length: 15 residues. Trimming took 3 bases from V and 0 from J, leaving 8 bases between them. The DNA for the CDR3 is TGTGCCAGCAGTTTGGGGGGACCAACTAATGAAAAACTGTTTTTT. Its translation is CASSLGGPTNEKLFF.

The chain has TRBV9 and TRBJ2-3; possible D gene TRBD2, 6 bases. The germline gives CDR1 SGDLS, CDR2 YYNGEE. V lost 4 bases and J lost 5, with 20 bases in between. The CDR3 length is 16 residues. CDR3 in DNA: TGTGCCAGCAGCCCAAGACTAGTATCGGCGCAAGATACGCAGTATTTT. It codes for CASSPRLVSAQDTQYF.

Remarks on this clonotype: This may be a read error: a much more frequent sequence differs by one nucleotide. This rearrangement joins TRBV30 to TRBJ1-2; D unresolved. The germline V gene encodes CDR1 GTSNPN and CDR2 SVGIG (reference sequence). The CDR3 is 14 amino acids. The CDR3, as DNA: TGTGCCTGGAGTATCAGGATTACTAACTGTGGCTACACCTTC. Its translation: CAWSIRITNCGYTF.

This clonotype was observed many times. V and J are TRBV10-1 and TRBJ2-3; unclear D gene. This CDR3 region has 14 residues. Germline CDR1 is WNHNN and CDR2 is SYGVQD (reference sequence). Trimming took off 6 bases at V and 2 bases at J, with 12 bases between the two ends. For the CDR3, the DNA is TGCGCCAGCAGAATTGACACGGACACAGATACGCAGTATTTT. Protein: CASRIDTDTDTQYF.

V usage is TRBV7-9 and J usage is TRBJ2-1; 12 positions match TRBD2. Trimming cost V 5 bases and J 8 bases; bases outside gene matches: 7. The CDR3 loop spans 15 amino acids. The V gene's germline CDR1 is SEHNR and CDR2 FQNEAQ (reference sequence). CDR3 amino acids: CASSRTSGKCDEQFF. CDR3 sequence (DNA): TGTGCCAGCAGCCGGACTAGCGGGAAGTGTGATGAGCAGTTCTTC.

At least ten counts were recorded for this clonotype. The genes are TRBV12-3 or TRBV12-4 and TRBJ2-3, with 9 nucleotides matching TRBD1. There are 16 residues in the CDR3. With V trimmed by 4 bases and J by 5 bases, 10 bases remained unmatched. The CDR3 sequence: CASSWGTGGAGDTQYF. Here the CDR3 DNA reads TGTGCCAGCAGTTGGGGAACAGGGGGCGCGGGAGATACGCAGTATTTT.

This chain joins TRBV2 and TRBJ2-5; a possible D gene is TRBD1 (6 bases). V was cut by 4 bases and J by 1 base, with 10 bases left in between. The CDR3 contains 14 residues. Germline values: CDR1 SNHLY, CDR2 FYNNEI. CDR3 region: CASSASGVQETQYF. Written as DNA, the CDR3 is TGTGCCAGCAGTGCTTCAGGGGTCCAAGAGACCCAGTACTTC.

This clonotype was recorded at least ten times. The genes are TRBV19 and TRBJ1-5; tentatively, D is TRBD1 (6 bases). This CDR3 is built from 14 residues. Germline V lookup: CDR1 LNHDA, CDR2 SQIVND (reference sequence). The V end lost 4 bases, the J end lost 6 bases, and 13 bases lay between the germline ends. In nucleotides, the CDR3 is TGTGCCAGTAGTAAACCCAGGGGACGTCAGCCCCAGCATTTT. It yields the protein CASSKPRGRQPQHF. Using reference TRBV19 and TRBJ1-5 for the parts outside the CDR3, the full variable domain is DGGITQSPKYLFRKEGQNVTLSCEQNLNHDAMYWYRQDPGQGLRLIYYSQIVNDFQKGDIAEGYSVSREKKESFPLTVTSAQKNPTAFYLCASSKPRGRQPQHFGDGTRLSIL.

Concerning this clonotype: Since a much larger clone is just one base distant, this may be a read error. The V and J genes are TRBV4-1 and TRBJ2-3; D is tentatively TRBD1 or TRBD2 (5 bases each). The V end was cut by 1 base, the J end by 0 bases, with 14 bases between. Germline CDR1 and CDR2: MGHRA and YSYEKL. There are 17 residues in the CDR3. The CDR3 DNA is TGCGCCAGCAGCCAAGCTTTTAACGGGGCCAGCACAGATACGCAGTATTTT. It encodes CASSQAFNGASTDTQYF.

This clonotype was seen only a few times. V usage is TRBV19 and J usage is TRBJ2-2; D remains unclear. Germline V lookup: CDR1 LNHDA, CDR2 SQIVND (reference sequence). The CDR3 covers 13 residues. The V gene lost 5 bases and the J gene lost 5 bases, with 9 bases spanning the gap. CDR3 nucleotides: TGTGCCAGTAGTTTGCAGGTTACCGGGGAGCTGTTTTTT. Translation: CASSLQVTGELFF.

This clonotype was seen repeatedly, ten times or more. J is TRBJ2-3 and V is TRBV11-3; unclear D gene. Germline values: CDR1 SGHNT, CDR2 YENEEA. Trimming removed 6 bases at V and 2 bases at J, with 18 bases between. This CDR3 is built from 16 residues. The CDR3 loop reads CASRVRRQANTDTQYF. CDR3 DNA sequence: TGTGCCAGCAGGGTACGTAGACAAGCGAACACAGATACGCAGTATTTT.

In its sample, this clonotype was seen many times. The gene calls are TRBV6-1 and TRBJ1-3; D is perhaps TRBD1 (6 bases). Germline CDR1 and CDR2: MNHNS and SASEGT. V was pared by 8 bases and J by 4 bases, with 15 bases between. The CDR3 length is 14 residues. This chain's CDR3 is CASGGQRAGNTIYF. DNA of the CDR3: TGTGCCAGCGGGGGCCAGAGGGCAGGAAACACCATATATTTT.

This clonotype was recorded at least ten times. V is TRBV5-1 and J is TRBJ1-2; 7 bases agree with TRBD1. Germline V gene data show CDR1 as SGHRS and CDR2 as YFSETQ. CDR3 length equals 14 residues. The V and J ends lost 0 bases and 4 bases, in that order; junction bases with no gene match: 3. The DNA of the CDR3 is TGCGCCAGCAGCTTGGAGGGGGACAGCTATGGCTACACCTTC. Its protein product is CASSLEGDSYGYTF.

Ten or more counts support this clonotype. This chain uses TRBV5-5 with TRBJ1-4; 7 bases match TRBD1. V gave up 0 bases and J gave up 8 bases; unmatched junction bases: 10. Germline-derived CDR1 and CDR2 are SGHKS and YYEKEE (reference sequence). CDR3 length: 16 amino acids. The CDR3 loop is CASSLALGGLQEKLFF. As DNA, the CDR3 is TGTGCCAGCAGCTTGGCATTAGGGGGCCTTCAGGAAAAACTGTTTTTT. The whole variable domain, remainder taken from reference TRBV5-5 and TRBJ1-4, is DAGVTQSPTHLIKTRGQQVTLRCSPISGHKSVSWYQQVLGQGPQFIFQYYEKEERGRGNFPDRFSARQFPNYSSELNVNALLLGDSALYLCASSLALGGLQEKLFFGSGTQLSVL.

This clonotype was seen only a few times. J is TRBJ2-1 and V is TRBV6-5; the D is unclear. Germline assignment: CDR1 MNHEY and CDR2 SVGAGI. V was pared by 6 bases and J by 2 bases, with 11 bases between. The CDR3 runs to 14 residues. The CDR3 DNA follows: TGTGCCAGCAGACAAGCCTTAACCTACAATGAGCAGTTCTTC. As protein: CASRQALTYNEQFF.

This clonotype was found many times. This chain uses TRBV7-9 with TRBJ2-7; the D gene is possibly TRBD1 (6 bases). Deletions cut 3 bases from V and 3 bases from J, with 12 bases between. The germline V gene encodes CDR1 SEHNR and CDR2 FQNEAQ (reference sequence). The CDR3 covers 14 residues. This CDR3 reads CASSFDRPRYEQYF. CDR3 in DNA: TGTGCCAGCAGCTTTGACAGGCCCCGCTACGAGCAGTACTTC.

This clonotype was picked up many times. The chain couples TRBV11-2 to TRBJ2-3; 7 bases are a match to TRBD1. The CDR3 has 15 residues. V was clipped by 5 bases and J by 4 bases; unmatched bases: 9. Germline loops: CDR1 SGHAT, CDR2 FQNNGV. The CDR3 reads CASSVQGQRSDTQYF. The DNA of the CDR3 is TGTGCCAGCAGCGTCCAGGGACAGCGATCAGATACGCAGTATTTT. The full variable domain, its missing parts supplied by reference TRBV11-2 and TRBJ2-3, is EAGVAQSPRYKIIEKRQSVAFWCNPISGHATLYWYQQILGQGPKLLIQFQNNGVVDDSQLPKDRFSAERLKGVDSTLKIQPAKLEDSAVYLCASSVQGQRSDTQYFGPGTRLTVL.